A selection of T cell receptor beta chains follows, all from one sample in a study of response to subunit inactivated influenza vaccine. Using its own MiXCR run on the RT-PCR reads, TCRdb lists one record per CDR3 protein. The sample gives around 750,000 distinct CDR3 sequences, 21% of which show up once; roughly a tenth is in the top ten. Sequenced here: PBMCs from blood, sampled roughly 5 days after vaccination. The receptors here all came from a man aged 45-65 years who received an inactivated influenza vaccine. CDR3s include the opening cysteine and the closing phenylalanine or tryptophan. Fields, in order: D gene, V gene, J gene, CDR3 protein. The D gene is left open where the match is weak.

d_gene: -
v_gene: TRBV5-5
j_gene: TRBJ1-4
CDR3aa: CASSTVGTATNEKLFF

d_gene: TRBD1
v_gene: TRBV4-1
j_gene: TRBJ2-1
CDR3aa: CASSEGGLYEQFF

d_gene: -
v_gene: TRBV6-2/TRBV6-3
j_gene: TRBJ1-2
CDR3aa: CASSYIRQENYGYTF

d_gene: -
v_gene: TRBV20-1
j_gene: TRBJ2-7
CDR3aa: CSARGRGGGLLGEQYF

d_gene: TRBD2
v_gene: TRBV29-1
j_gene: TRBJ2-5
CDR3aa: CSAGWEGLKETQYF

d_gene: -
v_gene: TRBV7-2
j_gene: TRBJ2-1
CDR3aa: CASSSTRVALLEQFF

d_gene: TRBD1
v_gene: TRBV6-2/TRBV6-3
j_gene: TRBJ2-3
CDR3aa: CASSKDRGLDTDTQYF

d_gene: -
v_gene: TRBV7-9
j_gene: TRBJ2-5
CDR3aa: CASSLAVTGAETQYF

d_gene: -
v_gene: TRBV13
j_gene: TRBJ1-4
CDR3aa: CASSPPQGRNEKLFF

d_gene: -
v_gene: TRBV7-2
j_gene: TRBJ2-5
CDR3aa: CASSSTKGTQYF

d_gene: -
v_gene: TRBV4-3
j_gene: TRBJ2-1
CDR3aa: CASSLHGHTGDEQFF

d_gene: TRBD2
v_gene: TRBV5-1
j_gene: TRBJ2-3
CDR3aa: CASRLAGGADTQYF

d_gene: TRBD1
v_gene: TRBV19
j_gene: TRBJ1-4
CDR3aa: CASSPGGASNEKLFF

d_gene: -
v_gene: TRBV28
j_gene: TRBJ2-3
CDR3aa: CASSLRRTPGGYF

d_gene: -
v_gene: TRBV20-1
j_gene: TRBJ1-5
CDR3aa: CSVGDSAQPQHF

d_gene: -
v_gene: TRBV20-1
j_gene: TRBJ2-3
CDR3aa: CSANLGVYTDTQYF